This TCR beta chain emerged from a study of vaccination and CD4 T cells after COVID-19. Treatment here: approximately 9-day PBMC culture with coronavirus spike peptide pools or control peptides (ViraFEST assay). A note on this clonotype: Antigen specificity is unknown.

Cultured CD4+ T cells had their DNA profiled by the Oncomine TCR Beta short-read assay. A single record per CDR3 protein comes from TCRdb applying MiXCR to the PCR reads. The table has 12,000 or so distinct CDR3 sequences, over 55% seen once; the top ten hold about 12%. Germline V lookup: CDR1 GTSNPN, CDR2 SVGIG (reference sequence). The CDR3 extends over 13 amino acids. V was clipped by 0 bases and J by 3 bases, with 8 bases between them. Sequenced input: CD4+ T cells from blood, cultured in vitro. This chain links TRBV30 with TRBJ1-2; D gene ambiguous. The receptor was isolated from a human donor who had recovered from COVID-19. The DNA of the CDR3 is TGTGCCTGGAGTGTTGACGAGCACTATGGCTACACCTTC. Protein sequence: CAWSVDEHYGYTF. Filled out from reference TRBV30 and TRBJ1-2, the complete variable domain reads SQTIHQWPATLVQPVGSPLSLECTVEGTSNPNLYWYRQAAGRGLQLLFYSVGIGQISSEVPQNLSASRPQDRQFILSSKKLLLSDSGFYLCAWSVDEHYGYTFGSGTRLTVV.